This TCR beta chain appears in the sequencing data of a study of identifying expanded T cells in peripheral blood. Points from the study as a whole: Technical replicates showed around 1.1 changed clones; approximately 2 weeks about 16; four weeks 19. Clone count variance between roughly 2-week samples rose with total template count.

Healthy donors had no documented immune events, such as infections, while sampled. The method was immunoSEQ multiplex PCR; TCRdb's version includes in-frame clones alone and lacks a portion of them. The sample has around 130,000 clones, approximately 86% seen once. As for this clone: What it recognizes is unknown.

The CDR3 extends over 14 amino acids. From germline, CDR1 is SGHAT and CDR2 FQNNGV. The V end lost 3 bases, the J end lost 3 bases, and 9 bases lay between the germline ends. This sequence originates from a person aged 18 to 70 in good health. This rearrangement joins TRBV11-2 to TRBJ2-4; no definite D call. Sequenced sample: blood. The CDR3 DNA follows: TGTGCCAGCAGCTTTGGAAGGGTCAAAAACATTCAGTACTTC. Translated, it gives CASSFGRVKNIQYF.